What follows are 9 T cell receptor beta chains derived from one specimen sequenced in a study of blood T cells in healthy people across ages. Sample-barcoded 5' priming and a J-beta primer mix drove a second PCR of roughly 7 to 11 cycles. Via MiXCR, TCRdb re-called the 5' RACE reads, giving one row per CDR3 protein. The sample contains hundreds of thousands of distinct CDR3 sequences, approximately 40% of which appear only once. Specimen: blood. These TCRs come from a man older than 75 in good health.

This clonotype was observed many times. This chain uses TRBV29-1 with TRBJ1-2, with D tentatively TRBD1 (5 bases). Per the germline V gene, CDR1 is SQVTM and CDR2 is ANQGSEA. The CDR3 covers 12 residues. Trimming took off 3 bases at V and 6 bases at J, with 11 bases between the two ends. For the CDR3, the DNA is TGCAGCGTTGACCCGGGGGGGAATGGCTACACCTTC. Its protein is CSVDPGGNGYTF.

As to this clonotype: The junction does not match germline at one end; this may be a read error. J is TRBJ1-2 and V is TRBV20-1; TRBD1 matches at 12 bases. The length of the CDR3 is 17 residues. Germline CDR1 is DFQATT and CDR2 is SNEGSKA (reference sequence). CDR3 nucleotide sequence: TGCAGTGCCAGAGCAGGGACAGGGGGCCTGTCGAACTATGGCTACACCTTC. It yields the protein CSARAGTGGLSNYGYTF.

This clonotype was detected many times. The V call is TRBV7-3, the J call TRBJ2-1, with 7 nucleotides matching TRBD1. Germline V gives CDR1 SGHTA, CDR2 FQGTGA. The ends lost 4 bases at V and 7 bases at J; junction bases unmatched: 7. The CDR3 sequence is 14 residues long. CDR3 sequence (DNA): TGTGCCAGCAGCTCCCAAGGACAGGAGAATGAGCAGTTCTTC. It encodes CASSSQGQENEQFF.

The chain joins TRBV30 to TRBJ2-5; the D gene is possibly TRBD2 (6 bases). Trimming stripped 8 bases from V and 4 bases from J, with 23 bases between. This CDR3 has 15 residues. Germline V lookup: CDR1 GTSNPN, CDR2 SVGIG (reference sequence). The CDR3 sequence: CARLFRGRSGETQYF. Written as DNA, the CDR3 is TGTGCCCGACTATTCCGGGGGAGGTCAGGAGAGACCCAGTACTTC.

This clonotype was seen once. The chain uses TRBV29-1 and TRBJ2-3, with unresolved D. The CDR3 loop spans 10 amino acids. The germline V gene has CDR1 SQVTM and CDR2 ANQGSEA. The germline V and J ends were trimmed by 4 bases and 11 bases, with 10 bases remaining between them. The CDR3: CSVGFAEQYF. The CDR3 bases are TGCAGCGTTGGCTTTGCTGAGCAGTATTTT.

The J gene is TRBJ2-5, the V gene TRBV4-1; D possibly corresponds to TRBD1 (6 bases). The germline V and J ends were trimmed by 1 base and 5 bases, with 11 bases remaining between them. The CDR3 length is 14 residues. In germline, CDR1 is MGHRA, CDR2 YSYEKL. The chain's CDR3 is CASSQGAQGETQYF. CDR3 bases: TGCGCCAGCAGCCAAGGTGCTCAGGGGGAGACCCAGTACTTC.

This clonotype was seen repeatedly, ten times or more. The chain couples TRBV6-2 or TRBV6-3 to TRBJ2-1; tentatively, D is TRBD1 or TRBD2 (5 bases each). This CDR3 region has 15 residues. CDR1 and CDR2 from the germline V gene are MNHEY and SVGEGT. Trimming removed 4 bases at V and 8 bases at J, with 18 bases between. The CDR3 region has the DNA TGTGCCAGCAGTTTGGGCGGGCCAAGGGGCGATGAGCAGTTCTTC. Translated: CASSLGGPRGDEQFF.

The gene calls are TRBV7-2 and TRBJ2-1, with 7 bases that match TRBD1. V shed 5 bases, J shed 6 bases, and the junction held 7 bases outside the gene matches. The CDR3 runs 14 residues. CDR1 and CDR2 (germline): SGHTA, FQGNSA. CDR3 residues: CASSAIQGSNEQFF. The CDR3 nucleotides read TGTGCCAGCAGCGCGATACAGGGGAGCAATGAGCAGTTCTTC. The variable domain in full, with the rest retrieved from reference TRBV7-2 and TRBJ2-1, is GAGVSQSPSNKVTEKGKDVELRCDPISGHTALYWYRQSLGQGLEFLIYFQGNSAPDKSGLPSDRFSAERTGGSVSTLTIQRTQQEDSAVYLCASSAIQGSNEQFFGPGTRLTVL.

J is TRBJ2-4 and V is TRBV4-2, with TRBD2 identical over 8 bases. The last part of the DNA fits TRBJ2-7 better; the J call may be wrong. This CDR3 is 19 amino acids long. The germline V gene encodes CDR1 LGHNA and CDR2 YNFKEQ. Written as DNA, the CDR3 is TGTGCCAGCAGCCAAGAGATCGCCCCCGAGCCGGGCGGGAGGTACGAGCAGTACTTC. Protein product: CASSQEIAPEPGGRYEQYF.